This entry lists 11 T cell receptor beta chains sequenced from one sample in a study of shared clonotypes between healthy human individuals. Libraries were prepared by immunoSEQ multiplex PCR; TCRdb keeps only in-frame clonotypes and omits some of them. The table has fewer than 2.5 million clones, more than 85% seen once. The material sequenced was naive CD4+ T cells from PBMCs. Stated subset: CD45RA+ positively selected. The receptors were gathered from a man aged 18 to 35 in good health. Some clones in this sample may be carry-over from other donors' samples.

V usage is TRBV7-3 and J usage is TRBJ2-2, with TRBD2 as a possible D gene (6 bases). Looked up from germline, CDR1 is SGHTA and CDR2 is FQGTGA. This CDR3 has 15 residues. Between the trimmed V and J ends, which lost 5 bases and 5 bases, there was a span of 15 bases. In DNA form, the CDR3 reads TGTGCCAGCAGCACCCAGGGACTCCCAACCGGGGAGCTGTTTTTT. It translates to CASSTQGLPTGELFF. Supplemented by reference TRBV7-3 and TRBJ2-2, the full variable domain reads GAGVSQTPSNKVTEKGKYVELRCDPISGHTALYWYRQSLGQGPEFLIYFQGTGAADDSGLPNDRFFAVRPEGSVSTLKIQRTERGDSAVYLCASSTQGLPTGELFFGEGSRLTVL.

The genes are TRBV7-9 and TRBJ2-5, with D tentatively TRBD2 (5 bases). Trimming removed 4 bases at V and 0 bases at J, with 12 bases between. The CDR3 totals 15 residues. Germline V lookup: CDR1 SEHNR, CDR2 FQNEAQ (reference sequence). The CDR3 reads CASSSFAGYQETQYF. CDR3 in DNA: TGTGCCAGCAGCTCCTTTGCGGGCTACCAAGAGACCCAGTACTTC.

In its sample, this clone was seen a few times. The rearrangement uses TRBV2 and TRBJ1-2; D not certain. The germline CDR1 and CDR2 sequences are SNHLY and FYNNEI. Trimming stripped 7 bases from V and 2 bases from J, with 8 bases between. CDR3 size: 12 residues. CDR3 bases: TGTGCCAGCATCTCAGAGAACTATGGCTACACCTTC. Residues: CASISENYGYTF.

This chain links TRBV2 with TRBJ2-7; TRBD2 aligns across 7 bases. The germline gives CDR1 SNHLY, CDR2 FYNNEI. The trim removed 7 bases at V and 6 bases at J, leaving 6 bases unmatched. The CDR3 runs 12 residues. The CDR3, as DNA: TGTGCCAGCACTGGGTGGGGGGGCGAGCAGTACTTC. Translation gives CASTGWGGEQYF.

Worth noting for this clone: This same CDR3 is encoded by further DNA sequences in the sample. The V gene is TRBV2, the J gene TRBJ1-5; D not certain. CDR3 size: 13 residues. Germline V CDR1 and CDR2: SNHLY, FYNNEI. Trimming removed 4 bases at V and 1 base at J, with 5 bases between. The CDR3 region is CASSVESNQPQHF. CDR3 coding DNA: TGTGCCAGCAGTGTAGAGAGCAATCAGCCCCAGCATTTT. Together with reference TRBV2 and TRBJ1-5, the CDR3 gives the full variable domain: EPEVTQTPSHQVTQMGQEVILRCVPISNHLYFYWYRQILGQKVEFLVSFYNNEISEKSEIFDDQFSVERPDGSNFTLKIRSTKLEDSAMYFCASSVESNQPQHFGDGTRLSIL.

This chain links TRBV5-1 with TRBJ2-7, with TRBD1 as a possible D gene (5 bases). CDR3 size: 15 residues. Germline CDR1 and CDR2: SGHRS and YFSETQ. The V gene lost 4 bases and the J gene lost 4 bases, with 18 bases spanning the gap. CDR3 nucleotides: TGCGCCAGCAGCCATGGGGCAGTCTTAACGTACGAGCAGTACTTC. Amino acid sequence: CASSHGAVLTYEQYF.

The rearrangement links TRBV28 to TRBJ2-7; maybe TRBD2 (7 bases). Per germline, CDR1 MDHEN and CDR2 SYDVKM. The CDR3 covers 15 residues. V gave up 5 bases and J gave up 0 bases, with 14 bases separating them. CDR3 sequence (DNA): TGTGCCAGCAGTCCGGCGGGGGCTTCCTCCTACGAGCAGTACTTC. This codes for CASSPAGASSYEQYF. Using reference TRBV28 and TRBJ2-7 for the parts outside the CDR3, the full variable domain is DVKVTQSSRYLVKRTGEKVFLECVQDMDHENMFWYRQDPGLGLRLIYFSYDVKMKEKGDIPEGYSVSREKKERFSLILESASTNQTSMYLCASSPAGASSYEQYFGPGTRLTVT.

For the CDR3, the DNA is TGTGCCAGCAGTTCAGACAGGGGCTATGGCTACACCTTC. Its protein product is CASSSDRGYGYTF. The chain joins TRBV6-1 to TRBJ1-2, with TRBD1 matching over 8 bases. J lost 4 bases, V lost 5 bases, and 3 bases had no gene match. CDR1 is MNHNS and CDR2 is SASEGT in the germline V gene. The CDR3 is made up of 13 amino acids.

This clone was found once. This chain joins TRBV11-2 and TRBJ2-7, with D possibly being TRBD2 (6 bases). The CDR3 contains 13 residues. The V gene lost 5 bases and the J gene lost 4 bases, with 12 bases spanning the gap. Germline CDR1 SGHAT, CDR2 FQNNGV. DNA for the CDR3: TGTGCCAGCAGCGCGGGACTGTTATACGAGCAGTACTTC. Its translation is CASSAGLLYEQYF.

Concerning this clone: The same CDR3 arises from other DNA sequences in this sample as well. The rearrangement links TRBV11-2 to TRBJ1-1; D remains ambiguous. CDR1 SGHAT and CDR2 FQNNGV come from the germline V gene. The CDR3 spans 14 residues. Trimming shortened V by 0 bases and J by 1 base, and 6 bases separated the two germline ends. CDR3 in amino acids: CASSLEVRNTEAFF. The CDR3 DNA reads TGTGCCAGCAGCTTAGAGGTGAGGAACACTGAAGCTTTCTTT.

The table lists this clone with a count of one. The CDR3: CASGSGVQSYNEQFF. The CDR3 DNA is TGTGCCAGCGGGTCAGGGGTTCAGTCCTACAATGAGCAGTTCTTC. This chain joins TRBV5-8 and TRBJ2-1; perhaps TRBD1 as D (6 bases). The germline CDR1 and CDR2 sequences are SGHTS and YDEGEE. CDR3 length equals 15 residues. V shed 7 bases and J shed 1 base, with 15 bases lying between them.